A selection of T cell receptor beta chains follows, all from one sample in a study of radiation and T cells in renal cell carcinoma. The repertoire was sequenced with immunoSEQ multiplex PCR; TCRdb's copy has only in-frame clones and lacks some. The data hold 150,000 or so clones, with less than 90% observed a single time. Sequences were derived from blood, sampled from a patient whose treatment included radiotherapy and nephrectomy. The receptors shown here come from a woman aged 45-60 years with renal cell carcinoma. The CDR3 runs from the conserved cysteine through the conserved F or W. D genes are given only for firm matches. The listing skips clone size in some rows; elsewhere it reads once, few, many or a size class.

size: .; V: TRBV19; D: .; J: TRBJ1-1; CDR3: CASSTSTGPEAFF; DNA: TGTGCCAGTAGTACCTCGACAGGCCCTGAAGCTTTCTTT
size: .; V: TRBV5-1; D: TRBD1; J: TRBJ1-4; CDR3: CASSWTGAQEKLFF; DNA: TGCGCCAGCAGCTGGACAGGGGCCCAAGAAAAACTGTTTTTT
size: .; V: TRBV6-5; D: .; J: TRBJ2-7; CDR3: CASSYSVGDEQYF; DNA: TGTGCCAGCAGTTACTCTGTGGGGGACGAGCAGTACTTC
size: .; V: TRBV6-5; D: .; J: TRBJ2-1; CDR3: CASSYYPGALGFF; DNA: TGTGCCAGCAGTTACTACCCAGGGGCTTTGGGGTTCTTC
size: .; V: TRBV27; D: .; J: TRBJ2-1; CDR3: CASSLSTGNEQFF; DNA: TGTGCCAGCAGTTTGTCGACGGGCAATGAGCAGTTCTTC
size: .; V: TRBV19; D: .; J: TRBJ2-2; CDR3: CASSLAMANTGELFF; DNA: TGTGCCAGTAGTCTCGCTATGGCGAACACCGGGGAGCTGTTTTTT
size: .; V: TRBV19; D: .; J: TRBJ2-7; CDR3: CASSIIPPEYF; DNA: TGTGCCAGTAGTATCATCCCCCCCGAGTACTTC
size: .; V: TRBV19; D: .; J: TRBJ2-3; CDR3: CASSIQISADTQYF; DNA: TGTGCCAGTAGTATACAAATTTCGGCAGATACGCAGTATTTT
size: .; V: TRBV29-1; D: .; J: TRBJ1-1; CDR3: CSVVGRQGGTEAFF; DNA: TGCAGCGTTGTGGGCAGGCAGGGAGGAACTGAAGCTTTCTTT
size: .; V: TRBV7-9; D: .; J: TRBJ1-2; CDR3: CASSLAANYGYTF; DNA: TGTGCCAGCAGCCTAGCAGCAAACTATGGCTACACCTTC
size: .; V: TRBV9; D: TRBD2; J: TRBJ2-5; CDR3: CASSVDVSGGRETQYF; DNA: TGTGCCAGCAGCGTAGATGTTAGCGGGGGGAGAGAGACCCAGTACTTC
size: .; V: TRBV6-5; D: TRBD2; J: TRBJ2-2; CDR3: CASRSGGTGELFF; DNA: TGTGCCAGCAGGAGCGGGGGGACCGGGGAGCTGTTTTTT
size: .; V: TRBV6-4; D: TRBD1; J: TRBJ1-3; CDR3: CASSDLPGQGARNTIYF; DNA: TGTGCCAGCAGCGACTTACCAGGACAGGGCGCTAGAAACACCATATATTTT
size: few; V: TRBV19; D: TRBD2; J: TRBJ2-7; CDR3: CASRRIGRSGDRGEQYF; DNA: TGTGCCAGTAGGAGGATTGGGCGGAGCGGGGATCGGGGCGAGCAGTACTTC